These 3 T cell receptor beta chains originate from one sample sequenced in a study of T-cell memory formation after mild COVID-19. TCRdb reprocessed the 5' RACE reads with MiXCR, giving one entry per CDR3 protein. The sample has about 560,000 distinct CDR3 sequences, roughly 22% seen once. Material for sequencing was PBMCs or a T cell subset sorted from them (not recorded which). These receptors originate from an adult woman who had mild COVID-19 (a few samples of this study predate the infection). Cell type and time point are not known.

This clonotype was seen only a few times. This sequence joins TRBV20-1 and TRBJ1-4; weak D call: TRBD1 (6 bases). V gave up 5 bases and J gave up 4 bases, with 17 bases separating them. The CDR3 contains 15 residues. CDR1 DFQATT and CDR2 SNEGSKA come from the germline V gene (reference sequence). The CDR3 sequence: CSAGPQGYGNEKLFF. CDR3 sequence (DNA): TGCAGTGCTGGGCCCCAGGGGTACGGTAATGAAAAACTGTTTTTT.

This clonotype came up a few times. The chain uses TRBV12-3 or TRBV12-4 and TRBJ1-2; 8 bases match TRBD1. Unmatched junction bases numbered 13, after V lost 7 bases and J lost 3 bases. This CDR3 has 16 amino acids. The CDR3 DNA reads TGTGCCAGCACCTATGTAGCAGGGGGCGCGGACTATGGCTACACCTTC. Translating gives CASTYVAGGADYGYTF.

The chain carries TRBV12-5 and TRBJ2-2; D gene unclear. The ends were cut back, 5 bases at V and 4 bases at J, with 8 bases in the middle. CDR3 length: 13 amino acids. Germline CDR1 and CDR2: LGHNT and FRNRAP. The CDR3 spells CASGLGSTGELFF. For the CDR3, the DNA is TGTGCTAGTGGTCTGGGTAGCACCGGGGAGCTGTTTTTT.